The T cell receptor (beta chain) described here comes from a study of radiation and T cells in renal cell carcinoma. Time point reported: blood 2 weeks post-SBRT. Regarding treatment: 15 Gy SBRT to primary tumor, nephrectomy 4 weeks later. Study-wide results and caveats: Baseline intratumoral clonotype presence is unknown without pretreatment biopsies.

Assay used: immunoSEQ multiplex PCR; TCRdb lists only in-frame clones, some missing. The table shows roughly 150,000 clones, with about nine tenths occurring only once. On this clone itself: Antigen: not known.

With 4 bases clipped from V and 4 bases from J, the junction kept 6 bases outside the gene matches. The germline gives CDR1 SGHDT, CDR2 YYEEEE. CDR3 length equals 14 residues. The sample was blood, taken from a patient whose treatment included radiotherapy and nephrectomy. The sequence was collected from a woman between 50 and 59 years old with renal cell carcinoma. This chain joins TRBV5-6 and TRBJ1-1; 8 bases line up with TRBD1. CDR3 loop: CASSLGQGGTEAFF. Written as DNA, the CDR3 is TGTGCCAGCAGCCTCGGACAGGGTGGCACTGAAGCTTTCTTT.